Below are 23 T cell receptor beta chains sequenced from a single sample in a study of cytomegalovirus exposure and HLA in healthy donors (TCRdb year 2017). Library generation was performed with the immunoSEQ multiplex PCR assay. For the multiplex PCR, a mixture combining 60 forward primers for TCR Vbeta segments and 13 reverse primers for TCR Jbeta segments was used. What TCRdb holds here is the immuneACCESS table cut down to in-frame rearrangements. Part of the clones is not present; checked against another copy, under half of the missing clones reflect an unresolved V gene, and the others are unexplained. Across this sample there are about 190,000 clones, with around 85% seen only once. The ten top clones hold roughly 6.7% of the sample. Material: PBMCs. The receptors here all came from a man in his forties or fifties in good health and CMV-seropositive.

This clone was picked up a small number of times. The chain couples TRBV9 to TRBJ1-6, with D possibly being TRBD1 (5 bases). CDR3 length equals 15 residues. Trimming shortened V by 0 bases and J by 6 bases, and 10 bases separated the two germline ends. Germline CDR1 reads SGDLS; CDR2 reads YYNGEE. The CDR3 DNA reads TGTGCCAGCAGCGTAGAGGGGCAGGGTAATTCACCCCTCCACTTT. Protein: CASSVEGQGNSPLHF.

This sequence joins TRBV6-4 and TRBJ2-1; perhaps TRBD1 as D (6 bases). The germline V gene has CDR1 MRHNA and CDR2 SNTAGT. The CDR3 spans 14 residues. Trimming removed 6 bases at V and 3 bases at J, with 12 bases between. In DNA form, the CDR3 reads TGTGCCAGCAGCCCGGACAGTTTCTACAATGAGCAGTTCTTC. Translation gives CASSPDSFYNEQFF.

V gene TRBV7-2 combines with J gene TRBJ2-3, with TRBD2 matching 8 bases. CDR1 and CDR2 (germline): SGHTA, FQGNSA. The CDR3 is made up of 16 amino acids. After removal of 5 bases from V and 2 bases from J, the junction contained 9 bases not matched to a gene. Here the CDR3 reads CASSTLAGLNTDTQYF. The CDR3 nucleotides read TGTGCCAGCAGCACCTTAGCGGGACTGAACACAGATACGCAGTATTTT. The full variable domain, completed using reference TRBV7-2 and TRBJ2-3, is GAGVSQSPSNKVTEKGKDVELRCDPISGHTALYWYRQSLGQGLEFLIYFQGNSAPDKSGLPSDRFSAERTGGSVSTLTIQRTQQEDSAVYLCASSTLAGLNTDTQYFGPGTRLTVL.

The sample holds a few counts of this clone. The V gene is TRBV27, the J gene TRBJ2-1; tentative D call: TRBD2 (6 bases). Germline CDR1 is MNHEY and CDR2 is SMNVEV (reference sequence). Trimming took off 3 bases at V and 5 bases at J, with 20 bases between the two ends. The CDR3 runs to 17 residues. Here the CDR3 DNA reads TGTGCCAGCAGTTTTTACTTTACCGGGGGACCCAACAATGAGCAGTTCTTC. It yields the protein CASSFYFTGGPNNEQFF.

V and J are TRBV6-4 and TRBJ1-5; tentative D call: TRBD1 (5 bases). Between the trimmed V and J ends, which lost 7 bases and 0 bases, there was a span of 22 bases. The CDR3 has 18 residues. Germline V gene lookup returns CDR1 MRHNA and CDR2 SNTAGT. CDR3: CASNLREGQGYSNQPQHF. CDR3 bases: TGTGCCAGCAACTTACGGGAGGGCCAGGGATATAGCAATCAGCCCCAGCATTTT.

This clone was seen more than once but under ten times. The chain uses TRBV5-1 and TRBJ2-1, with D possibly being TRBD2 (6 bases). Trimming took 4 bases from V and 6 from J, leaving 17 bases between them. Germline values: CDR1 SGHRS, CDR2 YFSETQ. CDR3 length: 15 residues. DNA for the CDR3: TGCGCCAGCAGCCCCCTCAGACTAGAGCTCAATGAGCAGTTCTTC. It translates to CASSPLRLELNEQFF.

As to this clone: The junction does not match germline at one end; this may be a read error. The V and J genes are TRBV7-9 and TRBJ2-1; D might be TRBD2 (5 bases). This CDR3 has 17 residues. CDR1 is SEHNR and CDR2 is FQNEAQ in the germline V gene (reference sequence). The CDR3 nucleotides read TGTTCCAGCAGCTCCCTCCGTGGACTGCGGAGGAATGATGAGCAGTTCTTC. Translating it yields CSSSSLRGLRRNDEQFF.

This clone was recorded a few times. The V and J genes are TRBV6-5 and TRBJ1-1; D may be TRBD1 (6 bases). Per germline, CDR1 MNHEY and CDR2 SVGAGI. This CDR3 has 13 residues. V was shortened by 1 base and J by 8 bases, with 11 bases between the two germline ends. The CDR3 region has the DNA TGTGCCAGCAGTTACTTCGTGGGGGCGGAAGCTTTCTTT. Protein sequence: CASSYFVGAEAFF.

This sequence joins TRBV10-3 and TRBJ1-4, with D hard to call. The germline V and J ends were trimmed by 3 bases and 5 bases, with 7 bases remaining between them. Germline V gene data show CDR1 as ENHRY and CDR2 as SYGVKD. The CDR3 sequence is 13 residues long. CDR3 nucleotides: TGTGCCATCAGTGAAGGGAGGAATGAAAAACTGTTTTTT. Protein product: CAISEGRNEKLFF.

Comments on this clone: Other DNA sequences in this sample translate to the same CDR3. This rearrangement joins TRBV4-2 to TRBJ1-2; D is ambiguous. Trimming took 0 bases from V and 5 from J, leaving 13 bases between them. Germline V CDR1 and CDR2: LGHNA, YNFKEQ. The CDR3 totals 15 residues. The CDR3: CASSQDVGAGYGYTF. CDR3 nucleotide sequence: TGTGCCAGCAGCCAAGACGTCGGAGCTGGGTATGGCTACACCTTC.

This rearrangement joins TRBV5-1 to TRBJ1-3, with unresolved D. The V end lost 3 bases, the J end lost 0 bases, and 4 bases lay between the germline ends. Germline assignment: CDR1 SGHRS and CDR2 YFSETQ. The CDR3 has 13 amino acids. As DNA, the CDR3 is TGCGCCAGCAGCTACTACTCTGGAAACACCATATATTTT. This codes for CASSYYSGNTIYF.

This clone showed up just once. The chain joins TRBV11-2 to TRBJ2-7; the match to TRBD2 covers 9 bases. Per germline, CDR1 SGHAT and CDR2 FQNNGV. V gave up 6 bases and J gave up 3 bases; unmatched junction bases: 12. This CDR3 comprises 16 residues. The CDR3 reads CASSRPFAGGNYEQYF. The CDR3 DNA is TGTGCCAGCAGTCGCCCTTTTGCGGGGGGGAACTACGAGCAGTACTTC.

The V gene is TRBV21-1, the J gene TRBJ2-7; TRBD1, as called in the table, went unchecked against the DNA. TRBV21-1 is reported as a pseudogene. This CDR3 region has 18 residues. The CDR3 loop is CASSKEGLRVTSSYEQYF. CDR3 bases: TGTGCCAGCAGCAAAGAGGGGCTTCGGGTGACGAGCTCCTACGAGCAGTACTTC.

J is TRBJ2-3 and V is TRBV4-2; TRBD1 matches 7 bases. From germline, CDR1 is LGHNA and CDR2 YNFKEQ. V lost 1 base to trimming and J lost 0 bases; unmatched junction nucleotides: 1. The CDR3 totals 15 residues. DNA for the CDR3: TGTGCCAGCAGCCAAGGGACAGGAAGCACAGATACGCAGTATTTT. This sequence encodes CASSQGTGSTDTQYF.

The count of this clone is one. V and J are TRBV9 and TRBJ2-7, with D possibly being TRBD2 (6 bases). Trimming took 4 bases from V and 3 from J, leaving 17 bases between them. The germline V gene encodes CDR1 SGDLS and CDR2 YYNGEE. The CDR3 contains 15 residues. In DNA, the CDR3 is TGTGCCAGCAGCTCAGCCGGCGGGACGCGCTACGAGCAGTACTTC. This translates into CASSSAGGTRYEQYF.

In this sample, this clone turned up a few times. V usage is TRBV5-1 and J usage is TRBJ2-3; TRBD1 agrees at 9 bases. With 5 bases clipped from V and 0 bases from J, the junction kept 4 bases outside the gene matches. Germline CDR1 SGHRS, CDR2 YFSETQ. The CDR3 loop spans 15 amino acids. The CDR3 spells CASRPQGASTDTQYF. CDR3 DNA: TGCGCCAGCAGGCCACAGGGGGCGAGCACAGATACGCAGTATTTT. The full variable domain, in which reference TRBV5-1 and TRBJ2-3 provide the parts outside the CDR3, is KAGVTQTPRYLIKTRGQQVTLSCSPISGHRSVSWYQQTPGQGLQFLFEYFSETQRNKGNFPGRFSGRQFSNSRSEMNVSTLELGDSALYLCASRPQGASTDTQYFGPGTRLTVL.

The chain joins TRBV10-3 to TRBJ2-7, with D possibly matching TRBD1 (5 bases). Germline V CDR1 and CDR2: ENHRY, SYGVKD. The V gene lost 9 bases and the J gene lost 3 bases, with 18 bases spanning the gap. The CDR3 has 14 amino acids. The CDR3 region is CAIALTESFYEQYF. CDR3 coding DNA: TGTGCCATAGCCCTGACAGAATCATTCTACGAGCAGTACTTC.

This chain joins TRBV30 and TRBJ1-5; maybe TRBD1 (5 bases). Germline assignment: CDR1 GTSNPN and CDR2 SVGIG (reference sequence). The CDR3 sequence is 12 residues long. Trimming left V 3 bases short and J 7 bases short, with 10 bases between. The CDR3, as DNA: TGTGCCTGGAGGCGCGGGGACCAGCCCCAGCATTTT. Translated, it gives CAWRRGDQPQHF.

The chain joins TRBV5-1 to TRBJ2-2; D is undetermined. The CDR3 totals 13 residues. Germline V gene lookup returns CDR1 SGHRS and CDR2 YFSETQ. V lost 2 bases and J lost 6, with 8 bases in between. The CDR3 coding sequence is TGCGCCAGCAGCTTACCAGGCCCCGGGGAGCTGTTTTTT. Its translation is CASSLPGPGELFF.

This clone occurred a few times. This chain joins TRBV27 and TRBJ1-1; TRBD1 is a possible D gene (5 bases). CDR3 length: 15 amino acids. The germline V and J ends were trimmed by 6 bases and 0 bases, with 14 bases remaining between them. Germline CDR1 is MNHEY and CDR2 is SMNVEV (reference sequence). CDR3 amino acids: CASRLRGGMNTEAFF. DNA of the CDR3: TGTGCCAGCAGGTTGAGGGGAGGAATGAACACTGAAGCTTTCTTT.

This chain links TRBV7-2 with TRBJ2-2; TRBD2 might be the D (5 bases). Trimming took off 6 bases at V and 5 bases at J, with 22 bases between the two ends. The CDR3 sequence is 17 residues long. The germline gives CDR1 SGHTA, CDR2 FQGNSA. CDR3 bases: TGTGCCAGCAGGATTACTCGGACTTGGAGGAATACCGGGGAGCTGTTTTTT. Encoded protein: CASRITRTWRNTGELFF.

This rearrangement joins TRBV5-6 to TRBJ2-7; a weak D match, TRBD1 (5 bases). The V and J ends lost 2 bases and 2 bases respectively, with 14 bases between them. Germline CDR1 SGHDT, CDR2 YYEEEE. This CDR3 comprises 15 residues. This chain's CDR3 is CASSFGQGIPYEQYF. CDR3 bases: TGTGCCAGCAGCTTCGGGCAGGGAATCCCCTACGAGCAGTACTTC.

The chain recombines TRBV4-2 with TRBJ2-1; TRBD2 matches 8 bases. Germline values: CDR1 LGHNA, CDR2 YNFKEQ. The CDR3 totals 19 residues. The trim removed 5 bases at V and 3 bases at J, leaving 18 bases unmatched. CDR3 in DNA: TGTGCCAGCAGCGGCCCTGCGGGGGGTCCACCCAAATTCTACAATGAGCAGTTCTTC. Encoded protein: CASSGPAGGPPKFYNEQFF.